These 30 T cell receptor beta chains were sequenced from one sample in a study of molecular identifiers for immune sequencing clone quantification. TCRdb recomputed calls from the PCR reads with MiXCR, one row per CDR3 protein. This table holds over 85,000 distinct CDR3 sequences, under 40% found once. Material: naive CD8+ T cells from blood, with Jurkat cell RNA spiked in. Sample subset: FACS-sorted CD8+CD4-CCR7+CD45RA+ naive T cells. The receptor source for this set is a human donor in good health. Some libraries in this study had Jurkat cell RNA spiked in.

Notes on this clonotype: A much larger clone lies one base from this, so it may be a read error. This sequence joins TRBV20-1 and TRBJ2-2; D tentatively fits TRBD1 or TRBD2 (5 bases each). Germline CDR1 and CDR2: DFQATT and SNEGSKA (reference sequence). The CDR3 has 14 residues. The DNA of the CDR3 is TGCAGTGCTAGAGATTGGGGGAGCACCGGGAAGCTGTTTTTT. It is translated as CSARDWGSTGKLFF.

The chain joins TRBV12-3 or TRBV12-4 to TRBJ2-5; D unclear. The CDR3 has 15 residues. V lost 3 bases, J lost 0 bases, and 11 bases lay in between. CDR3 sequence (DNA): TGTGCCAGCAGTTTGGGCGACAAGTACCAAGAGACCCAGTACTTC. It translates to CASSLGDKYQETQYF.

The V call is TRBV7-9, the J call TRBJ2-3; D uncertain. Germline CDR1 SEHNR, CDR2 FQNEAQ (reference sequence). CDR3 size: 16 residues. V lost 1 base and J lost 2, with 13 bases in between. The CDR3 spells CASSLGGDWVTDTQYF. The CDR3 nucleotides read TGTGCCAGCAGCTTAGGTGGGGATTGGGTCACAGATACGCAGTATTTT.

About this clonotype itself: An end of the junction differs from the germline gene, which may be a read error. This chain links TRBV7-6 with TRBJ2-5; perhaps TRBD2 as D (5 bases). The CDR3 extends over 14 amino acids. Germline CDR1 is SGHVS and CDR2 is FNYEAQ. CDR3 sequence (DNA): TGTGCCAGCAGCCCTACACCCGAGGGAGAGGCCCAGTACTTC. This sequence encodes CASSPTPEGEAQYF.

The J gene is TRBJ2-6, the V gene TRBV10-2; D assignment may be TRBD1 or TRBD2 (5 bases each). The CDR3 totals 16 residues. V was trimmed by 7 bases and J by 0 bases, leaving 13 bases between them. Per germline, CDR1 WSHSY and CDR2 SAAADI. The CDR3 here is CASTDRGHSGANVLTF. CDR3 nucleotide sequence: TGCGCCAGCACCGACAGAGGGCACTCTGGGGCCAACGTCCTGACTTTC.

As to this clonotype: It is likely a read error, because the conserved phenylalanine at the end of the CDR3 is missing. The rearrangement uses TRBV6-2 or TRBV6-3 and TRBJ2-6; D call uncertain. Trimming stripped 2 bases from V and 0 bases from J, with 2 bases between. The CDR3 extends over 14 amino acids. Germline lookup yields CDR1 MNHEY and CDR2 SVGEGT. DNA for the CDR3: TGTGCCAGCAGTTACATCTCTGGGGCCAACGTCCTGACTTAC. The encoded protein is CASSYISGANVLTY.

This clonotype was recorded at least ten times. The chain employs TRBV6-6 and TRBJ2-1; a possible D gene is TRBD2 (5 bases). Deletions cut 4 bases from V and 2 bases from J, with 15 bases between. CDR3 length: 16 amino acids. Looked up from germline, CDR1 is MNHNY and CDR2 is SVGAGI (reference sequence). CDR3 DNA: TGTGCCAGCAGTTTACATCCCGGAGGAACCTACAATGAGCAGTTCTTC. Its protein is CASSLHPGGTYNEQFF.

Comment on this clonotype: No conserved phenylalanine or tryptophan is present at the end of the CDR3, so a read error is the likely explanation. V and J are TRBV20-1 and TRBJ1-2, with D tentatively TRBD1 (5 bases). The CDR3 loop spans 13 amino acids. The germline CDR1 and CDR2 sequences are DFQATT and SNEGSKA (reference sequence). CDR3 in amino acids: CTSSGTDIYGYTI. The CDR3 DNA reads as TGCACTTCTTCCGGGACGGACATTTATGGCTACACCATC.

This clonotype was counted once. The chain joins TRBV2 to TRBJ2-3; weak D call: TRBD2 (5 bases). Trimming stripped 5 bases from V and 3 bases from J, with 15 bases between. CDR1 is SNHLY and CDR2 is FYNNEI in the germline V gene. The CDR3 has 15 amino acids. The CDR3 DNA reads as TGTGCCAGCAGTTTAAGCCCGGGAAGGACAGATACGCAGTATTTT. Protein sequence: CASSLSPGRTDTQYF.

The V and J genes are TRBV6-1 and TRBJ2-3; the D is unclear. Trimming cost V 5 bases and J 2 bases, with 14 bases left between them. The V gene's germline CDR1 is MNHNS and CDR2 SASEGT. The CDR3 is 15 residues long. The CDR3 nucleotides read TGTGCCAGCAGTCGACCGCGCGTTAACACAGATACGCAGTATTTT. Its protein product is CASSRPRVNTDTQYF.

This chain uses TRBV5-1 with TRBJ2-7; a possible D gene is TRBD2 (6 bases). CDR3 length: 13 amino acids. Germline V gene sequence: CDR1 SGHRS, CDR2 YFSETQ. Trimming cost V 0 bases and J 6 bases, with 10 bases left between them. The CDR3 sequence is CASSLGLGGEQYF. The DNA for the CDR3 is TGCGCCAGCAGCTTGGGACTAGGTGGCGAGCAGTACTTC.

Of note for this clonotype: The conserved final phenylalanine or tryptophan is absent from the CDR3, which likely points to a read error. The V and J genes are TRBV4-3 and TRBJ2-1, with D possibly TRBD2 on 5 matching bases. CDR3 length: 14 amino acids. The V and J ends lost 0 bases and 10 bases respectively, with 13 bases between them. The V gene's germline CDR1 is LGHNA and CDR2 YSLEER. For the CDR3, the DNA is TGCGCCAGCAGCCAAGAAAATAGAGGGATAGAGCAGTTCATC. It translates to CASSQENRGIEQFI.

This clonotype has a count of ten or more. The J gene is TRBJ2-7, the V gene TRBV4-1; D call uncertain. CDR1 is MGHRA, CDR2 YSYEKL, per germline. V gave up 0 bases and J gave up 4 bases, with 7 bases separating them. The CDR3 loop spans 13 amino acids. As DNA, the CDR3 is TGCGCCAGCAGCCAAGATATGGGGTACGAGCAGTACTTC. Translating gives CASSQDMGYEQYF.

The V call is TRBV10-1, the J call TRBJ2-1, with D possibly TRBD2 on 5 matching bases. The CDR3 length is 13 residues. Germline assignment: CDR1 WNHNN and CDR2 SYGVQD (reference sequence). V was cut by 6 bases and J by 5 bases, with 11 bases left in between. CDR3 sequence (DNA): TGCGCCAGCAGCCCCGGGATGCACAATGAGCAGTTCTTC. Amino acids: CASSPGMHNEQFF.

This clonotype was observed a few times. The rearrangement joins TRBV27 to TRBJ2-1; possible D gene TRBD2, 5 bases. Germline assignment: CDR1 MNHEY and CDR2 SMNVEV (reference sequence). V was clipped by 0 bases and J by 1 base, with 10 bases between them. The CDR3 is 16 residues long. This CDR3 reads CASSLSNRGSYNEQFF. CDR3 nucleotides: TGTGCCAGCAGTTTATCGAACCGAGGGTCCTACAATGAGCAGTTCTTC.

This chain uses TRBV4-2 with TRBJ2-2, with 8 bases lining up with TRBD2. V trimming: 6 bases; J trimming: 4 bases; junction bases outside the gene matches: 13. CDR3 length equals 17 residues. Germline V gene sequence: CDR1 LGHNA, CDR2 YNFKEQ. For the CDR3, the DNA is TGTGCCAGCAGACTCTCTCAAGCGGGAGTCGGCACCGGGGAGCTGTTTTTT. Translated: CASRLSQAGVGTGELFF.

This clonotype was recorded a few times. One end of the junction varies from germline; a read error may be responsible. The rearrangement links TRBV10-3 to TRBJ2-7, with 7 bases aligning to TRBD2. Germline CDR1 ENHRY, CDR2 SYGVKD. The CDR3 has 15 residues. CDR3 loop: CAISESLAETYGQYF. CDR3 in DNA: TGTGCCATCAGTGAGTCTCTAGCGGAAACGTACGGGCAGTACTTC.

This clonotype was observed at least ten times. The chain combines TRBV28 with TRBJ1-5; D perhaps matches TRBD1 (6 bases). V was clipped by 10 bases and J by 0 bases, with 16 bases between them. This CDR3 has 15 amino acids. The V gene's germline CDR1 is MDHEN and CDR2 SYDVKM. For the CDR3, the DNA is TGTGCCACCGTAGAACAGGGTTATAGCAATCAGCCCCAGCATTTT. It is translated as CATVEQGYSNQPQHF.

Worth noting for this clonotype: With a much larger clone just one base away, this may be a read error. The V and J genes are TRBV2 and TRBJ2-6, with a possible D match to TRBD2 (6 bases). Germline values: CDR1 SNHLY, CDR2 FYNNEI. The CDR3 runs to 14 residues. In DNA, the CDR3 is TGTGCCAGCAGTGATCCGCGGGACCTTGACGTCCTGCCTTTC. Its translation is CASSDPRDLDVLPF.

Concerning this clonotype itself: With a much larger clone just one base away, this may be a read error. J is TRBJ2-3 and V is TRBV7-6; TRBD2 might be the D (5 bases). Germline V gene data show CDR1 as SGHVS and CDR2 as FNYEAQ. This CDR3 spans 14 amino acids. CDR3 sequence: CASSNFDYTATQYF. The CDR3 nucleotides read TGTGCCAGCAGCAACTTCGACTACACAGCTACGCAGTATTTT.

This chain links TRBV19 with TRBJ2-7; TRBD2 matches 7 bases. With V trimmed by 8 bases and J by 6 bases, 7 bases remained unmatched. Germline V gives CDR1 LNHDA, CDR2 SQIVND (reference sequence). This CDR3 spans 12 amino acids. As DNA, the CDR3 is TGTGCCAGTCGGGGGGATTTTTTCGAGCAGTACTTC. Translating gives CASRGDFFEQYF.

Many counts were recorded for this clonotype. The rearrangement links TRBV9 to TRBJ2-7; no reliable D call. The CDR3 spans 14 residues. Germline-derived CDR1 and CDR2 are SGDLS and YYNGEE. The V end was cut by 0 bases, the J end by 3 bases, with 10 bases between. DNA for the CDR3: TGTGCCAGCAGCGTAGGGTCTACGGGCTACGAGCAGTACTTC. It translates to CASSVGSTGYEQYF.

This clonotype was seen many times. V and J are TRBV9 and TRBJ2-3, with a tentative D call TRBD2 (5 bases). Trimming took 0 bases from V and 3 from J, leaving 11 bases between them. This CDR3 comprises 15 residues. Germline-derived CDR1 and CDR2 are SGDLS and YYNGEE. CDR3 DNA sequence: TGTGCCAGCAGCGTAGACGGGATCGAGACAGATACGCAGTATTTT. It codes for CASSVDGIETDTQYF.

The chain uses TRBV21-1 and TRBJ2-5; the table calls TRBD2, which could not be checked here. TRBV21-1 is given as a pseudogene. The CDR3 runs to 16 residues. In DNA form, the CDR3 reads TGTGCCAGCAGCAAGCGCTTAGCGGGAGGTGTGCAGGCCCAGTACTTC. This encodes CASSKRLAGGVQAQYF.

About this clonotype itself: A much bigger clone sits one base away, suggesting this may be a read error. The chain carries TRBV4-3 and TRBJ2-2; 7 bases are shared with TRBD2. The CDR3 sequence is 17 residues long. V dropped 0 bases and J dropped 5; count of bases not matched to a gene: 9. Germline values: CDR1 LGHNA, CDR2 YSLEER. The chain's CDR3 is CASSQERWTSLTGELFF. CDR3 nucleotide sequence: TGCGCCAGCAGCCAAGAGAGATGGACTAGTTTGACCGGGGAGCTGTTTTTT.

This clonotype was seen repeatedly, ten times or more. The V gene is TRBV9, the J gene TRBJ2-3; TRBD2 aligns across 8 bases. The CDR3 extends over 17 amino acids. With 1 base clipped from V and 0 bases from J, the junction kept 7 bases outside the gene matches. CDR1 SGDLS and CDR2 YYNGEE come from the germline V gene. DNA of the CDR3: TGTGCCAGCAGCGTACGTGGACTAGCTGCTAGCACAGATACGCAGTATTTT. It translates to CASSVRGLAASTDTQYF.

About this clonotype: The final CDR3 position lacks the conserved phenylalanine or tryptophan, pointing to a likely read error. This chain uses TRBV7-9 with TRBJ2-7; the match to TRBD1 covers 8 bases. Trimming took 5 bases from V and 3 from J; bases not matched to a gene: 6. The CDR3 extends over 14 amino acids. Germline assignment: CDR1 SEHNR and CDR2 FQNEAQ (reference sequence). CDR3 nucleotide sequence: TGTGCCAGCAGCCCGCGGGACAGGCTCTACGAGCAGTACCTC. Protein: CASSPRDRLYEQYL.

Concerning this clonotype: At one end, the junction sequence differs from germline, possibly due to a read error. The chain is built from TRBV20-1 and TRBJ1-5, with unresolved D. The CDR3 contains 11 residues. The V gene's germline CDR1 is DFQATT and CDR2 SNEGSKA (reference sequence). The CDR3 here is CSVQETQHQHF. The CDR3 DNA sequence: TGCAGTGTGCAGGAAACACAGCACCAGCATTTT.

This clonotype appeared a few times. The V gene is TRBV9, the J gene TRBJ2-1; D is ambiguous. This CDR3 contains 13 residues. The V end lost 2 bases, the J end lost 2 bases, and 5 bases lay between the germline ends. Looked up from germline, CDR1 is SGDLS and CDR2 is YYNGEE. The DNA of the CDR3 is TGTGCCAGCAGCGTCGGCACCTACAATGAGCAGTTCTTC. Translating gives CASSVGTYNEQFF.

At least ten counts were recorded for this clonotype. The chain is built from TRBV27 and TRBJ1-5, with 8 bases aligning to TRBD1. The CDR3 runs 12 residues. Trimming at V came to 2 bases and at J to 12 bases, leaving 3 bases not matched to a gene. Germline loops: CDR1 MNHEY, CDR2 SMNVEV (reference sequence). The chain's CDR3 is CASSLAGQGQHF. CDR3 coding DNA: TGTGCCAGCAGTTTAGCAGGACAGGGCCAGCATTTT.